This passage covers 27 T cell receptor beta chains from one sample sequenced in a study of blood T cell repertoires in COVID-19. Repertoires were generated with immunoSEQ multiplex PCR, while TCRdb's copy carries only in-frame clones and drops some. The table records about 100,000 clones, roughly 87% of them present only once. The sequencing input was peripheral blood. The receptors stem from a woman in her fifties or sixties with COVID-19, enrolled during active disease.

This chain links TRBV28 with TRBJ1-5; no clear D gene. Per germline, CDR1 MDHEN and CDR2 SYDVKM. Trimming removed 3 bases at V and 2 bases at J, with 8 bases between. This CDR3 is 14 amino acids long. This chain's CDR3 is CASSFHGRNQPQHF. The CDR3 nucleotides read TGTGCCAGCAGTTTTCATGGGCGCAATCAGCCCCAGCATTTT.

The chain combines TRBV6-5 with TRBJ1-3, with D uncertain. Germline-derived CDR1 and CDR2 are MNHEY and SVGAGI. The germline V and J ends were trimmed by 6 bases and 1 base, with 4 bases remaining between them. This CDR3 comprises 12 residues. CDR3 sequence (DNA): TGTGCCAGCAGCCTGTCTGGAAACACCATATATTTT. Amino acid sequence: CASSLSGNTIYF.

J is TRBJ2-1 and V is TRBV3-1 (or the pseudogene TRBV3-2), with 7 bases aligning to TRBD2. With 0 bases clipped from V and 11 bases from J, the junction kept 13 bases outside the gene matches. CDR1 and CDR2 (germline): LGHDT, YNNKEL (reference sequence). This CDR3 has 16 amino acids. DNA for the CDR3: TGTGCCAGCAGCCAAGACGACGGACTAGTAACGTTGCAGCAGTTCTTC. This encodes CASSQDDGLVTLQQFF.

The chain links TRBV11-2 to TRBJ1-1; no clear D gene. The CDR3 spans 15 residues. The germline gives CDR1 SGHAT, CDR2 FQNNGV. Trimming removed 2 bases at V and 4 bases at J, with 14 bases between. For the CDR3, the DNA is TGTGCCAGCAGCTTAAGCGTGGGTATGGGCACTGAAGCTTTCTTT. Its protein is CASSLSVGMGTEAFF.

V gene TRBV2 combines with J gene TRBJ2-7, with TRBD2 matching over 10 bases. Germline V CDR1 and CDR2: SNHLY, FYNNEI. CDR3 length equals 13 residues. The ends lost 9 bases at V and 3 bases at J; junction bases unmatched: 5. CDR3 in DNA: TGTGCCAGGAAACTAGCGGGGAGCTACGAGCAGTACTTC. Translating it yields CARKLAGSYEQYF.

V gene TRBV2 combines with J gene TRBJ2-5; D possibly corresponds to TRBD1 (6 bases). The CDR3 runs to 13 residues. The V and J ends lost 2 bases and 5 bases respectively, with 9 bases between them. Germline V gives CDR1 SNHLY, CDR2 FYNNEI. DNA for the CDR3: TGTGCCAGCAGTGAATGGGGGCGCGAGACCCAGTACTTC. Translated, it gives CASSEWGRETQYF.

This clone came up once. The chain joins TRBV7-9 to TRBJ1-1; no definite D call. The CDR3 is 15 amino acids. V lost 2 bases, J lost 5 bases, and 15 bases lay in between. Per germline, CDR1 SEHNR and CDR2 FQNEAQ (reference sequence). DNA of the CDR3: TGTGCCAGCAGCTTAATGTCCGGTAGTAGAACTGAAGCTTTCTTT. It encodes CASSLMSGSRTEAFF.

V is TRBV7-9 and J is TRBJ2-7; 9 bases map to TRBD1. V was clipped by 1 base and J by 12 bases; unmatched bases: 10. The CDR3 runs to 14 residues. Germline CDR1 is SEHNR and CDR2 is FQNEAQ (reference sequence). The CDR3 bases are TGTGCCAGCAGCTTAGATGGGGACAGGGACGGTCTGTACTTC. Amino acids: CASSLDGDRDGLYF.

V is TRBV5-5 and J is TRBJ1-1; the D is unclear. The CDR3 is 14 amino acids. Germline CDR1 and CDR2: SGHKS and YYEKEE (reference sequence). V dropped 5 bases and J dropped 1 base, with 12 bases sitting between them. The CDR3, as DNA: TGTGCCAGCAGTCAGCCCTACAGGAACACTGAAGCTTTCTTT. Translated: CASSQPYRNTEAFF.

For this clone: Within the sample, other DNA sequences also encode this same CDR3. The V and J genes are TRBV10-3 and TRBJ1-1; unclear D gene. CDR3 length equals 15 residues. V was pared by 2 bases and J by 0 bases, with 10 bases between. The germline V gene has CDR1 ENHRY and CDR2 SYGVKD. CDR3 DNA sequence: TGTGCCATCAGTGAGAAGGGAGGAATGAACACTGAAGCTTTCTTT. Its translation: CAISEKGGMNTEAFF.

The chain links TRBV4-1 to TRBJ2-5; TRBD2 agrees at 8 bases. This CDR3 is built from 15 residues. The J segment lost 5 bases and the V segment lost 4 bases, leaving 9 bases of the junction unmatched. The V gene's germline CDR1 is MGHRA and CDR2 YSYEKL. The CDR3: CASSPLAGPQETQYF. CDR3 bases: TGCGCCAGCAGCCCTTTAGCGGGGCCCCAGGAGACCCAGTACTTC.

The chain combines TRBV10-3 with TRBJ1-3, with D perhaps TRBD1 (5 bases). Trimming took off 3 bases at V and 2 bases at J, with 11 bases between the two ends. The CDR3 length is 15 residues. The germline gives CDR1 ENHRY, CDR2 SYGVKD. CDR3 region: CAISDRWGAGNTIYF. CDR3 bases: TGTGCCATCAGTGATCGTTGGGGGGCTGGAAACACCATATATTTT.

The chain employs TRBV10-2 and TRBJ1-5; 8 bases are shared with TRBD1. Germline V CDR1 and CDR2: WSHSY, SAAADI. The CDR3 has 14 residues. J lost 5 bases, V lost 8 bases, and 8 bases had no gene match. The DNA for the CDR3 is TGCGCCAGCGGGGGACAGGAACGTGATCAGCCCCAGCATTTT. As protein: CASGGQERDQPQHF.

A few counts support this clone. J is TRBJ1-6 and V is TRBV7-9; 7 bases map to TRBD1. Trimming took 5 bases from V and 9 from J; bases not matched to a gene: 7. The germline V gene encodes CDR1 SEHNR and CDR2 FQNEAQ (reference sequence). The CDR3 is 14 residues long. The CDR3 loop is CASSPGRGPSPLHF. In DNA form, the CDR3 reads TGTGCCAGCAGCCCCGGGAGGGGGCCTTCACCCCTCCACTTT.

The chain carries TRBV10-3 and TRBJ1-1; D is undetermined. This CDR3 is built from 13 residues. Trimming took 10 bases from V and 0 from J, leaving 12 bases between them. Germline V lookup: CDR1 ENHRY, CDR2 SYGVKD. Here the CDR3 reads CATCDSLNTEAFF. The CDR3 region has the DNA TGTGCCACCTGTGACTCCTTGAACACTGAAGCTTTCTTT.

V gene TRBV12-3 or TRBV12-4 combines with J gene TRBJ1-1; D unclear. The CDR3 has 12 residues. Trimming took off 2 bases at V and 6 bases at J, with 7 bases between the two ends. CDR3 DNA: TGTGCCAGCAGTTTATTGGGAGCTGAAGCTTTCTTT. Encoded protein: CASSLLGAEAFF.

V gene TRBV5-1 combines with J gene TRBJ1-6; D gene ambiguous. The germline CDR1 and CDR2 sequences are SGHRS and YFSETQ. The V and J ends lost 4 bases and 10 bases respectively, with 15 bases between them. The CDR3 loop spans 14 amino acids. CDR3 in DNA: TGCGCCAGCAGCCCCCGGGTTGAAAACTCACCCCTCCACTTT. As protein: CASSPRVENSPLHF.

The V gene is TRBV5-1, the J gene TRBJ2-5; D is possibly TRBD1 (6 bases). The V end was cut by 4 bases, the J end by 5 bases, with 18 bases between. Germline CDR1 reads SGHRS; CDR2 reads YFSETQ. This CDR3 spans 15 amino acids. The CDR3 DNA is TGCGCCAGCAGCACGGGGACAATCGGAATGGAGACCCAGTACTTC. Translation: CASSTGTIGMETQYF.

This clone was seen once. The V and J genes are TRBV3-1 (or the pseudogene TRBV3-2) and TRBJ2-7; tentative D call: TRBD2 (7 bases). The CDR3 runs 14 residues. The V end was cut by 1 base, the J end by 6 bases, with 13 bases between. CDR1 is LGHDT, CDR2 YNNKEL, per germline (reference sequence). The CDR3 protein is CASSQVAGASEQYF. The DNA for the CDR3 is TGTGCCAGCAGCCAAGTTGCGGGGGCCTCCGAGCAGTACTTC.

The chain carries TRBV30 and TRBJ2-7, with TRBD1 as a possible D gene (7 bases). V lost 3 bases and J lost 1, with 13 bases in between. The germline gives CDR1 GTSNPN, CDR2 SVGIG (reference sequence). There are 14 residues in the CDR3. The CDR3 region has the DNA TGTGCCTGGAGGCTCAGGGGGGCATCCTACGAGCAGTACTTC. It specifies CAWRLRGASYEQYF.

This clone was seen a few times. The chain uses TRBV11-3 and TRBJ1-6, with 7 bases that match TRBD1. J was trimmed by 0 bases and V by 6 bases; bases with no gene match: 8. Germline V gives CDR1 SGHNT, CDR2 YENEEA. The CDR3 contains 17 residues. The CDR3 sequence: CASSSTGDSSYNSPLHF. CDR3 nucleotide sequence: TGTGCCAGCAGTTCAACAGGGGATAGCTCCTATAATTCACCCCTCCACTTT.

V gene TRBV2 combines with J gene TRBJ1-1, with 10 bases identical to TRBD1. CDR3 length: 15 amino acids. Losses at the gene ends were 4 bases for V and 4 bases for J; bases not matched to a gene: 6. CDR1 and CDR2 from the germline V gene are SNHLY and FYNNEI. CDR3 sequence reads: CASSAGQGIGTEAFF. The CDR3 DNA reads as TGTGCCAGCAGTGCGGGACAGGGGATAGGCACTGAAGCTTTCTTT.

The sample holds a few counts of this clone. The J gene is TRBJ1-5, the V gene TRBV29-1; weak D call: TRBD1 (6 bases). The CDR3 has 14 residues. The germline gives CDR1 SQVTM, CDR2 ANQGSEA. Trimming pared 6 bases from V and 0 bases from J, leaving 12 bases between. The DNA of the CDR3 is TGCAGCGTGGCCGGGACACATAGCAATCAGCCCCAGCATTTT. This encodes CSVAGTHSNQPQHF. The full variable domain, rest sourced from reference TRBV29-1 and TRBJ1-5, is SAVISQKPSRDICQRGTSLTIQCQVDSQVTMMFWYRQQPGQSLTLIATANQGSEATYESGFVIDKFPISRPNLTFSTLTVSNMSPEDSSIYLCSVAGTHSNQPQHFGDGTRLSIL.

V gene TRBV19 combines with J gene TRBJ1-2; D call uncertain. CDR3 length: 13 amino acids. CDR1 LNHDA and CDR2 SQIVND come from the germline V gene (reference sequence). The V end was cut by 2 bases, the J end by 7 bases, with 11 bases between. CDR3 nucleotide sequence: TGTGCCAGTAGTATAAGTGGGCGCGCTGGCTACACCTTC. Amino acids: CASSISGRAGYTF.

This chain connects TRBV6-5 to TRBJ1-6; D ambiguous. Trimming stripped 0 bases from V and 5 bases from J, with 11 bases between. Germline V CDR1 and CDR2: MNHEY, SVGAGI. The CDR3 is 16 residues long. The CDR3 DNA reads as TGTGCCAGCAGTTACTCCTATTCGAAAAATAATTCACCCCTCCACTTT. Protein product: CASSYSYSKNNSPLHF.

The V and J genes are TRBV7-9 and TRBJ1-2; D not certain. The CDR3 runs 13 residues. Per the germline V gene, CDR1 is SEHNR and CDR2 is FQNEAQ (reference sequence). The ends were cut back, 4 bases at V and 5 bases at J, with 11 bases in the middle. The CDR3 DNA is TGTGCCAGCAGCTCCTTGACTACGTATGGCTACACCTTC. It encodes CASSSLTTYGYTF.

The rearrangement links TRBV9 to TRBJ2-5, with 14 bases matching TRBD2. Germline values: CDR1 SGDLS, CDR2 YYNGEE. The CDR3 spans 16 residues. V lost 4 bases to trimming and J lost 5 bases; unmatched junction nucleotides: 7. CDR3 DNA: TGTGCCAGCAGCTGGACTAGCGGGGGGCCGGAGGAGACCCAGTACTTC. Protein: CASSWTSGGPEETQYF.